The 29 T cell receptor beta chains given below trace back to one sample, sequenced in a study of regulatory T cells in long-lasting Graves disease. Noted time point: newly diagnosed GD, antithyroid drugs for less than 3 months. From PBMCs, RNA was extracted and then used to make the TCR library. Relying on iRepertoire HTBI primers and Arm-PCR of CDR3 regions, the team built TCR beta libraries. MiXCR was run by TCRdb on the multiplex PCR reads, yielding one entry per CDR3 protein. The table records 380,000 or so distinct CDR3 sequences, 16% of them present only once. This sample also belongs to another study, concerning T cells in Graves' hyperthyroidism and ophthalmopathy.

The starting material was peripheral blood mononuclear cells (PBMCs), obtained at new diagnosis, from a patient treated with antithyroid drugs. The receptors shown here come from a woman aged 18-29 years with Graves disease.

This clonotype occurred many times. The rearrangement links TRBV3-1 to TRBJ1-1, with D tentatively TRBD1 (6 bases). The CDR3 has 13 amino acids. V was shortened by 4 bases and J by 4 bases, with 10 bases between the two germline ends. CDR1 is LGHDT, CDR2 YNNKEL, per germline (reference sequence). The CDR3 loop is CASSRGRGTEAFF. The CDR3 DNA reads as TGTGCCAGCAGCCGGGGCAGGGGCACTGAAGCTTTCTTT.

This clonotype was seen ten or more times. This rearrangement joins TRBV5-1 to TRBJ2-3, with a possible D match to TRBD2 (6 bases). Per germline, CDR1 SGHRS and CDR2 YFSETQ. The ends were cut back, 2 bases at V and 0 bases at J, with 22 bases in the middle. The CDR3 contains 19 residues. This CDR3 is CASSLFPSANRDSTDTQYF. DNA of the CDR3: TGCGCCAGCAGCTTATTTCCTAGCGCGAATAGGGATAGCACAGATACGCAGTATTTT.

The table lists this clonotype with many counts. The chain links TRBV5-1 to TRBJ2-5; 9 positions match TRBD2. This CDR3 is 16 amino acids long. Germline values: CDR1 SGHRS, CDR2 YFSETQ. V shed 4 bases, J shed 2 bases, and the junction held 9 bases outside the gene matches. Here the CDR3 DNA reads TGCGCCAGCAGCAGGGACTCTAGCGGGGATCAAGAGACCCAGTACTTC. Amino acids: CASSRDSSGDQETQYF.

This clonotype was seen at least ten times. The rearrangement links TRBV28 to TRBJ1-1; D gene ambiguous. CDR1 is MDHEN, CDR2 SYDVKM, per germline. This CDR3 comprises 15 residues. The ends were cut back, 4 bases at V and 3 bases at J, with 15 bases in the middle. The DNA of the CDR3 is TGTGCCAGCAGTTCCCGAGGCGTCGTGGACACTGAAGCTTTCTTT. It is translated as CASSSRGVVDTEAFF.

Written as DNA, the CDR3 is TGTGCCAGCAGCCGACAGGGCCCCACTGAAGCTTTCTTT. It translates to CASSRQGPTEAFF. This chain connects TRBV9 to TRBJ1-1; 7 nucleotides line up with TRBD1. Germline trimming cut 4 bases from V and 4 bases from J; bases unmatched to any gene: 4. Germline V gene lookup returns CDR1 SGDLS and CDR2 YYNGEE. This CDR3 is built from 13 residues.

This clonotype has a count of ten or more. V is TRBV6-1 and J is TRBJ2-1, with 8 bases that match TRBD2. Looked up from germline, CDR1 is MNHNS and CDR2 is SASEGT. With 4 bases clipped from V and 4 bases from J, the junction kept 3 bases outside the gene matches. This CDR3 has 14 amino acids. The CDR3 sequence is CASSGSGGYNEQFF. DNA of the CDR3: TGTGCCAGCAGTGGAAGCGGGGGATACAATGAGCAGTTCTTC.

In its sample, this clonotype was seen a few times. The rearrangement joins TRBV5-5 to TRBJ2-7; 7 bases are shared with TRBD2. Germline V gene sequence: CDR1 SGHKS, CDR2 YYEKEE (reference sequence). This CDR3 has 13 amino acids. With 6 bases clipped from V and 2 bases from J, the junction kept 5 bases outside the gene matches. The CDR3 loop is CASIRGDAYEQYF. The CDR3 DNA follows: TGTGCCAGCATCCGGGGGGACGCCTACGAGCAGTACTTC.

This clonotype was seen ten or more times. V and J are TRBV18 and TRBJ1-4; the D is unclear. The CDR3 runs to 11 residues. The V gene lost 8 bases and the J gene lost 8 bases, with 9 bases spanning the gap. Germline assignment: CDR1 KGHSH and CDR2 LQKENI. The CDR3 spells CASSPREKLFF. In DNA, the CDR3 is TGTGCCAGCAGTCCGCGGGAAAAACTGTTTTTT.

The table lists this clonotype with many counts. The rearrangement joins TRBV20-1 to TRBJ2-2; 8 bases are shared with TRBD1. This CDR3 contains 12 residues. Per the germline V gene, CDR1 is DFQATT and CDR2 is SNEGSKA (reference sequence). After removal of 5 bases from V and 6 bases from J, the junction contained 2 bases not matched to a gene. CDR3 protein: CSAPTGAGELFF. The CDR3 DNA reads as TGCAGTGCTCCGACAGGGGCCGGGGAGCTGTTTTTT.

This clonotype was observed at least ten times. V is TRBV5-1 and J is TRBJ2-2; possibly TRBD1 for D (6 bases). Germline-derived CDR1 and CDR2 are SGHRS and YFSETQ. The CDR3 consists of 16 residues. The V end was cut by 1 base, the J end by 0 bases, with 10 bases between. The CDR3 sequence: CASSLTGLANTGELFF. The CDR3 coding sequence is TGCGCCAGCAGCTTGACAGGGCTTGCGAACACCGGGGAGCTGTTTTTT.

This clonotype was counted at least ten times. The genes are TRBV7-2 and TRBJ2-7; TRBD1 matches at 8 bases. This CDR3 is 16 amino acids long. In germline, CDR1 is SGHTA, CDR2 FQGNSA. V dropped 4 bases and J dropped 1; count of bases not matched to a gene: 9. This CDR3 is CASSSPGQGRSYEQYF. The CDR3, as DNA: TGTGCCAGCAGCTCCCCTGGACAGGGAAGGTCCTACGAGCAGTACTTC.

A few counts support this clonotype. The CDR3 here is CASSDRVRDQPQHF. CDR3 coding DNA: TGTGCCAGCAGCGACAGGGTGCGAGATCAGCCCCAGCATTTT. The V call is TRBV6-1, the J call TRBJ1-5; 7 bases fit TRBD1. CDR3 length: 14 residues. CDR1 and CDR2 from the germline V gene are MNHNS and SASEGT. The V segment lost 6 bases and the J segment 5 bases; nucleotides outside the gene matches: 7.

Ten or more counts support this clonotype. The chain couples TRBV4-1 to TRBJ1-1; 7 positions match TRBD1. CDR3 length: 16 residues. Trimming removed 4 bases from V and 4 bases from J; junction bases left unmatched: 12. Germline CDR1 and CDR2: MGHRA and YSYEKL. The CDR3 bases are TGCGCCAGCAGCCTTCAGGGGGAAGTGCAAAGCACTGAAGCTTTCTTT. It encodes CASSLQGEVQSTEAFF.

Regarding this clonotype: A much larger clone lies a single base off, so this may be a read error. This sequence joins TRBV13 and TRBJ2-1; D may be TRBD2 (6 bases). Germline V lookup: CDR1 PRHDT, CDR2 FYEKMQ (reference sequence). This CDR3 has 13 amino acids. V was shortened by 8 bases and J by 4 bases, with 12 bases between the two germline ends. CDR3 DNA: TGTGCCAGCGGCCAGGAGGGGTACAATGAGCAGTTCTTC. Amino acid sequence: CASGQEGYNEQFF.

This clonotype was found many times. The rearrangement uses TRBV9 and TRBJ2-7; D call uncertain. In germline, CDR1 is SGDLS, CDR2 YYNGEE. CDR3 length equals 15 residues. The V end was cut by 0 bases, the J end by 0 bases, with 10 bases between. The CDR3 loop reads CASSVGSASSYEQYF. For the CDR3, the DNA is TGTGCCAGCAGCGTAGGGTCGGCAAGCTCCTACGAGCAGTACTTC.

A few counts support this clonotype. A much larger clone lies one base from this, so it may be a read error. The chain carries TRBV11-3 and TRBJ2-1; 15 nucleotides line up with TRBD2. This CDR3 is built from 16 residues. Germline V gives CDR1 SGHNT, CDR2 YENEEA. This CDR3 is CAGSPGTSGRLDEQFF. CDR3 nucleotides: TGTGCCGGCAGCCCAGGGACTAGCGGGAGGCTCGATGAGCAGTTCTTC.

This chain connects TRBV11-3 to TRBJ1-1, with unresolved D. The germline CDR1 and CDR2 sequences are SGHNT and YENEEA. This CDR3 is 13 amino acids long. The V gene lost 3 bases and the J gene lost 8 bases, with 13 bases spanning the gap. CDR3 sequence: CASSFNIDQEAFF. CDR3 DNA sequence: TGTGCCAGCAGCTTTAATATAGACCAGGAAGCTTTCTTT.

This clonotype appeared many times. Its ends do not fully match the called genes, so a read error is possible. The chain uses TRBV5-1 and TRBJ2-1, with D possibly TRBD2 on 7 matching bases. The CDR3 is 16 residues long. CDR1 SGHRS and CDR2 YFSETQ come from the germline V gene. CDR3 residues: CASSPPRGGWGNEQFF. The CDR3 DNA follows: TGTGCCAGCAGCCCCCCAAGGGGGGGTTGGGGCAATGAGCAGTTCTTC.

This clonotype was seen at least ten times. The chain recombines TRBV18 with TRBJ2-1; D uncertain. Germline CDR1 is KGHSH and CDR2 is LQKENI. Trimming pared 6 bases from V and 8 bases from J, leaving 23 bases between. CDR3 size: 16 residues. The CDR3 coding sequence is TGTGCCAGCTCTACAGTTCGGCCCTATAGTGGCCATGAGCAGTTCTTC. This sequence encodes CASSTVRPYSGHEQFF.

This clonotype has ten or more counts. The gene calls are TRBV20-1 and TRBJ2-7, with TRBD1 identical over 11 bases. Germline assignment: CDR1 DFQATT and CDR2 SNEGSKA (reference sequence). This CDR3 region has 14 residues. CDR3 nucleotides: TGCACCCGGGACAGGGGGGCCTCAGTTTACGAGCAGTACTTC. Translated: CTRDRGASVYEQYF.

Points on this clonotype: A far larger clone differs by one base, so this is likely a read error. This sequence joins TRBV6-4 and TRBJ2-5; a possible D gene is TRBD2 (6 bases). Trimming left V 5 bases short and J 4 bases short, with 20 bases between. The germline V gene has CDR1 MRHNA and CDR2 SNTAGT. CDR3 size: 16 residues. The CDR3 DNA is TGTGCCAGCAGTTACGGGGGTACCCTTAATCGAGAGACCCAGTACTTC. Amino acid sequence: CASSYGGTLNRETQYF.

This clonotype appeared many times. The DNA of the CDR3 is TGTGCCAGCAGCTTAACTAGCGGGAGAAATAGAGATACGCAGTATTTT. This gives the protein CASSLTSGRNRDTQYF. The J gene is TRBJ2-3, the V gene TRBV7-9; 11 bases are a match to TRBD2. CDR1 and CDR2 (germline): SEHNR, FQNEAQ (reference sequence). Trimming took 2 bases from V and 5 from J; bases not matched to a gene: 6. The CDR3 runs to 16 residues.

This clonotype was recorded a few times. The junction differs from germline at one of its ends, possibly a read error. The chain combines TRBV5-1 with TRBJ2-3; D ambiguous. The CDR3 is 14 amino acids. CDR1 SGHRS and CDR2 YFSETQ come from the germline V gene. The CDR3 sequence is CASSLMANPDMQYF. The CDR3, as DNA: TGCGCCAGCAGCTTGATGGCCAATCCCGATATGCAGTATTTT.

The rearrangement joins TRBV25-1 to TRBJ2-1, with TRBD1 identical over 7 bases. The CDR3 length is 13 residues. CDR1 MGHDK and CDR2 SYGVNS come from the germline V gene. V trimming: 7 bases; J trimming: 9 bases; junction bases outside the gene matches: 9. CDR3 DNA sequence: TGTGCCAGCACACAGGGGTTAGTTAGTGAGCAGTTCTTC. This codes for CASTQGLVSEQFF.

This chain links TRBV2 with TRBJ1-1, with D maybe TRBD1 (6 bases). Trimming took 7 bases from V and 1 from J, leaving 16 bases between them. Germline lookup yields CDR1 SNHLY and CDR2 FYNNEI. This CDR3 contains 15 residues. The CDR3 DNA reads TGTGCCAGCAAGAAGGGGGGGGGCTCGAACACTGAAGCTTTCTTT. It encodes CASKKGGGSNTEAFF.

This clonotype was counted between two and nine times. The rearrangement joins TRBV7-9 to TRBJ1-2, with a weak D call TRBD1 (6 bases). Germline CDR1 reads SEHNR; CDR2 reads FQNEAQ (reference sequence). The CDR3 loop spans 15 amino acids. V dropped 5 bases and J dropped 4 bases, with 17 bases sitting between them. CDR3 loop: CASSLGGQAGYGYTF. DNA for the CDR3: TGTGCCAGCAGCCTGGGGGGACAAGCGGGCTATGGCTACACCTTC.

This clonotype was found a few times. The CDR3 DNA reads as TGTGCCACCAGCAGAGATAGAGGGGTGGGCACCGGGGAGCTGTTTTTT. Translated: CATSRDRGVGTGELFF. This chain joins TRBV15 and TRBJ2-2, with D perhaps being TRBD1 or TRBD2 (5 bases each). This CDR3 has 16 amino acids. Germline CDR1 reads LNHNV; CDR2 reads YYDKDF (reference sequence). The V end lost 0 bases, the J end lost 4 bases, and 12 bases lay between the germline ends. The whole variable domain, remainder taken from reference TRBV15 and TRBJ2-2, is DAMVIQNPRYQVTQFGKPVTLSCSQTLNHNVMYWYQQKSSQAPKLLFHYYDKDFNNEADTPDNFQSRRPNTSFCFLDIRSPGLGDTAMYLCATSRDRGVGTGELFFGEGSRLTVL.

At least ten counts were recorded for this clonotype. The V and J genes are TRBV28 and TRBJ1-4; tentative D call: TRBD1 (6 bases). Germline CDR1 MDHEN, CDR2 SYDVKM. The V and J ends lost 7 bases and 0 bases respectively, with 15 bases between them. The CDR3 is made up of 16 amino acids. The CDR3 nucleotides read TGTGCCAGCATAGGGGGGTTGAGAGCAACTAATGAAAAACTGTTTTTT. Residues: CASIGGLRATNEKLFF. Full variable domain (rest looked up from reference TRBV28 and TRBJ1-4): DVKVTQSSRYLVKRTGEKVFLECVQDMDHENMFWYRQDPGLGLRLIYFSYDVKMKEKGDIPEGYSVSREKKERFSLILESASTNQTSMYLCASIGGLRATNEKLFFGSGTQLSVL.

This clonotype came up many times. V is TRBV20-1 and J is TRBJ2-7; D may be TRBD1 (5 bases). Trimming removed 1 base from V and 6 bases from J, with 16 bases in between. From germline, CDR1 is DFQATT and CDR2 SNEGSKA (reference sequence). The CDR3 consists of 14 residues. CDR3 bases: TGCAGTGCTAGAGCGGTGGCAGGGCGAACCGAGCAGTACTTC. The encoded protein is CSARAVAGRTEQYF.